This TCR beta chain was sequenced for a study of CD8+ T cells in alopecia areata. Sorting of PBMCs yielded the CD4+ and CD8+ T cells. The CDR3 has 12 amino acids. V shed 8 bases, J shed 7 bases, and the junction held 4 bases outside the gene matches. Germline V gene data show CDR1 as SNHLY and CDR2 as FYNNEI. Study results and limitations: Scalp samples also contribute reads from the resident alphabeta T cells found in normal skin. Clarity of TCR sharing across patients fell short of that in mice, possibly HLA-related. Greater clonality was observed in lesional scalp samples, especially alopecia totalis/universalis, versus normal scalp.

With respect to this clone: Antigen specificity is unknown.

Isolated RNA was reverse transcribed into cDNA used as the sequencing template. TCRdb's table, derived via immunoSEQ multiplex PCR, lists solely in-frame clones and lacks some. The data show 150,000 or so clones, around 57% seen once. V is TRBV2 and J is TRBJ1-4, with 7 bases aligning to TRBD1. Specimen: CD4+ T cells sorted from blood. This TCR derives from a human donor in good health. This chain's CDR3 is CASQRQGEKLFF. The CDR3 nucleotides read TGTGCCAGCCAAAGACAGGGTGAAAAACTGTTTTTT.